The clone carrying this TCR beta chain was recorded many times. The antigen is not known. Both iRepertoire HTBI primers and Arm-PCR of CDR3 regions were used to build the TCR beta libraries. Via MiXCR, TCRdb re-called the multiplex PCR reads, giving one row per CDR3 protein. In the table there are 400,000 to 500,000 distinct CDR3 sequences, 12% to 15% of which are singletons. This sample is part of a study of regulatory T cells in long-lasting Graves disease. Study observations and caveats: Public clonotype sharing was higher in persistent than newly diagnosed patients.

Time point given: newly diagnosed GD, antithyroid drugs for less than 3 months. Isolated PBMC RNA provided the starting material for the TCR library. The CDR3 consists of 13 residues. V was shortened by 6 bases and J by 1 base, with 9 bases between the two germline ends. This sample was also put to use in a study of T cells in Graves' hyperthyroidism and ophthalmopathy.

This sequence originates from a woman aged 50 to 60 with Graves disease. The source was peripheral blood mononuclear cells (PBMCs), collected at new diagnosis, from a patient treated with antithyroid drugs. The chain recombines TRBV12-3 or TRBV12-4 with TRBJ1-1; possible D gene TRBD1, 5 bases. For the CDR3, the DNA is TGTGCCAGCAGCTTTCAGGGGAACACTGAAGCTTTCTTT. Translated, it gives CASSFQGNTEAFF.